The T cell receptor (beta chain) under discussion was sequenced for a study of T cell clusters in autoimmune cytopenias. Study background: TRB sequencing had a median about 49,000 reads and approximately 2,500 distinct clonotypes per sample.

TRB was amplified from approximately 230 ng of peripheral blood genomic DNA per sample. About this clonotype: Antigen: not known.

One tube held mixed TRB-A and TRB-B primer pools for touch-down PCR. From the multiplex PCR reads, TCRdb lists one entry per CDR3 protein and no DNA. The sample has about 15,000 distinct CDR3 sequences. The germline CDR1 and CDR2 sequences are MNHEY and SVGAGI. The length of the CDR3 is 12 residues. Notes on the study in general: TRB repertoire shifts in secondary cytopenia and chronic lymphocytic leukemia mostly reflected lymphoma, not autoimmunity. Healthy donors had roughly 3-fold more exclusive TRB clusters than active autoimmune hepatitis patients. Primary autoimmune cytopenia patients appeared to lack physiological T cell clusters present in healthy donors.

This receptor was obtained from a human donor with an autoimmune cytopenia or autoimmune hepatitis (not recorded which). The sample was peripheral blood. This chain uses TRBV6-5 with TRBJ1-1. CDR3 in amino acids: CASADSVSVAFF.